This is a list of T cell receptor beta chains from one sample in a study of T cell responses to AZD1222 COVID-19 vaccine. Data came from immunoSEQ multiplex PCR; TCRdb stores just in-frame clones and leaves some out. The table includes 75,000 to 90,000 clones, around 86% detected once. Sample: peripheral blood, taken on day 0 of AZD1222 vaccination. The receptor set was obtained from an adult in good health. Both conserved end residues are part of each CDR3. A D gene is named only where the DNA matches it firmly. The size field is filled for only some rows; it gives once, few, many or a size class.

V,J,length,size,D,CDR3,DNA
TRBV19,TRBJ1-4,15,.,.,CASNNLLGPNEKLFF,TGTGCCAGTAATAATCTTCTGGGTCCCAATGAAAAACTGTTTTTT
TRBV24-1,TRBJ2-1,15,.,.,CATSDPTGGDNEQFF,TGTGCCACCAGTGACCCCACTGGCGGAGACAATGAGCAGTTCTTC
TRBV14,TRBJ2-5,16,.,TRBD2,CASSPGLAGNQETQYF,TGTGCCAGCAGCCCTGGACTAGCGGGGAACCAAGAGACCCAGTACTTC
TRBV18,TRBJ1-2,15,.,.,CASSPIPSGHYGYTF,TGTGCCAGCTCACCAATTCCCTCAGGGCACTATGGCTACACCTTC
TRBV6-5,TRBJ1-2,13,.,.,CASSLQGSGGYTF,TGTGCCAGCAGTTTACAGGGATCCGGAGGCTACACCTTC
TRBV5-1,TRBJ1-3,15,.,.,CASSLEQLSGNTIYF,TGCGCCAGCAGCTTGGAACAGCTCTCTGGAAACACCATATATTTT
TRBV3-1/TRBV3-2,TRBJ1-3,15,few,TRBD1,CASSALPGGGTTIYF,TGTGCCAGCAGCGCCTTACCAGGGGGCGGTACCACCATATATTTT
TRBV27,TRBJ2-1,16,.,TRBD1,CASSSRPGQAYNEQFF,TGTGCCAGCAGTTCCCGACCGGGACAGGCCTACAATGAGCAGTTCTTC
TRBV11-2,TRBJ1-4,18,few,.,CASRRGGGRRRTNEKLFF,TGTGCCAGCAGGAGGGGTGGGGGTAGAAGAAGGACTAATGAAAAACTGTTTTTT
TRBV12-5,TRBJ2-1,15,.,.,CASGGSLYSYNEQFF,TGTGCTAGTGGTGGTAGCCTCTACTCCTACAATGAGCAGTTCTTC
TRBV30,TRBJ1-4,17,.,TRBD1,CAWNRDRGPGGSEKLFF,TGTGCCTGGAACCGGGACAGGGGGCCTGGGGGCTCTGAAAAACTGTTTTTT
TRBV6-5,TRBJ1-2,13,.,.,CASRRTGKGGYTF,TGTGCCAGCAGGAGAACAGGGAAGGGGGGCTACACCTTC
TRBV10-3,TRBJ2-3,15,few,TRBD1,CAISLTQGMTDTQYF,TGTGCCATCAGCCTTACACAGGGGATGACAGATACGCAGTATTTT
TRBV28,TRBJ1-5,15,.,.,CASSRGHRSNQPQHF,TGTGCCAGCAGCCGGGGACATCGTAGCAATCAGCCCCAGCATTTT
TRBV6-1,TRBJ2-3,16,.,.,CASSEAYPNRADTQYF,TGTGCCAGCAGTGAAGCGTACCCCAATCGGGCAGATACGCAGTATTTT
TRBV28,TRBJ1-1,13,.,.,CASSRSLNTEAFF,TGTGCCAGCAGTCGCAGCTTGAACACTGAAGCTTTCTTT
TRBV6-5,TRBJ1-5,14,.,.,CASSRPGQNQPQHF,TGTGCCAGCAGTCGACCGGGGCAAAATCAGCCCCAGCATTTT
TRBV5-1,TRBJ2-1,13,.,.,CASSLDPYNEQFF,TGCGCCAGCAGCTTGGACCCCTACAATGAGCAGTTCTTC
TRBV3-1/TRBV3-2,TRBJ1-1,12,.,.,CASSQAGTFAFF,TGTGCCAGCAGCCAAGCCGGGACTTTCGCTTTCTTT
TRBV6-1,TRBJ2-7,15,.,TRBD2,CASSEALAGLGEQYF,TGTGCCAGCAGTGAAGCTTTAGCGGGATTGGGAGAGCAGTACTTC
TRBV5-6,TRBJ1-2,16,.,TRBD1,CASSQTGGRDIYGYTF,TGTGCCAGCAGCCAGACAGGGGGGCGAGATATTTATGGCTACACCTTC
TRBV29-1,TRBJ1-2,14,.,.,CSVEGGSSNYGYTF,TGCAGCGTTGAAGGGGGGTCCTCTAACTATGGCTACACCTTC
TRBV27,TRBJ2-1,18,.,.,CASRINSLGFGSYNEQFF,TGTGCCAGCCGTATAAACTCACTCGGTTTTGGCTCCTACAATGAGCAGTTCTTC
TRBV4-1,TRBJ2-5,15,.,TRBD2,CASSLARGGQETQYF,TGCGCCAGCAGCCTTGCGCGGGGGGGGCAAGAGACCCAGTACTTC